The present entry profiles one T cell receptor (beta chain) with its context. Its antigen remains unidentified. No per-base quality is available; no much larger clone lies one base away. Taken from cysteine to phenylalanine, the CDR3 has 14 residues. Of all the DNA, just the CDR3 is kept, 42 bases in frame from base 1. From a lookup of the germline V gene, CDR1 and CDR2 are SGHVS and FQNEAQ. Cut back by 4 bases and 0 bases, the V and J ends lie 10 bases apart. This sample stems from a study of CD8+CD57+ T cells in acquired aplastic anemia (dated by TCRdb to 2016 to 2018). Background for the entire study: On average, sorted CD4+ and CD8+ cells yielded around 3.5 ug of extracted DNA, with a range of about 0.19 to 30 ug. CD8+CD57+ expansion was defined as frequency above the mean frequency observed in healthy subjects.

The full study reports these points: No significant difference in CD8+ Simpson's diversity was found between patients and healthy controls (P=0.060). Although twenty-nine CD8+ CDR3 sequences were shared by patients and controls, these sequences appeared highly expressed in patients and within the immunodominant clones of patients.

Genomic DNA was used as template for profiling of TCR beta VDJ combinations and CDR3 sequences. An Illumina HiSeq 2000 was used for TCR repertoire sequencing. The study's processing was this. TRBV/TRBJ rearrangement plots, CDR3 size and DJ length profiles, and Simpson's diversity index were used to assess repertoires. The immunodominant clone was defined as the most abundant DNA sequence in deep sequencing data. CDR3 amino acid sequences were screened for sharing across subjects and compared with published repertoires and the VDJdb database. TCRdb's own reprocessing of the public reads used fastp at Q25 and MiXCR and kept productive beta chains. For every CDR3 protein sequence, its rows merge into one entry that carries the most common genes and DNA. What appears here as the V and J calls and clone size reflects TCRdb's work, not the paper's. The table for this sample lists 250,000 or so distinct CDR3 sequences; about 44% of them were counted only once. Over 7.5% of the sample belongs to the ten largest clones.

Expansion of CD8+CD57+ cells had been shown by flow cytometry in the patients chosen for sequencing. Every patient had a diagnosis of severe acquired aplastic anemia based on International Study of Aplastic Anemia and Agranulocytosis and Camitta criteria. No therapy had been received by the patients at the time of blood sampling. The study deep-sequenced TCR repertoires of sorted CD4+ and CD8+ blood T cells from severe aplastic anemia patients and healthy subjects. Patients were enrolled under clinicaltrials.gov protocols 00001620, 01623167, 00001397, 00071045, 00081523 and 00961064 in the USA. Ficoll-Paque density gradient centrifugation was used to isolate peripheral blood mononuclear cells. Before DNA extraction, CD4+ and CD8+ T cells were sorted by FACS or by magnetic beads.

Sequenced sample: sorted CD4+, CD8+, or CD8+CD57+ T cells (not recorded which) from PBMCs. The rearranged chain carries TRBV7-8 and TRBJ2-7, with the D gene not confidently named. The receptor's source is a human donor with aplastic anemia. The DNA reads TGTGCCAGCAGCTCCAGCCAGGTCTCCTACGAGCAGTACTTC. The translation is CASSSSQVSYEQYF.